The 7 T cell receptor beta chains below come from one sample, sequenced in a study of blood T cell repertoires in COVID-19. The data were produced by immunoSEQ multiplex PCR, yet TCRdb's version contains in-frame clones alone and is incomplete. In the table there are some 83,000 clones, roughly four fifths of which are singletons. Sequencing was carried out using peripheral blood. Receptors originate from a man aged 45-65 years with acute or convalescent COVID-19.

The chain links TRBV7-3 to TRBJ1-2, with D possibly TRBD1 on 6 matching bases. This CDR3 is built from 15 residues. V gave up 5 bases and J gave up 6 bases, with 19 bases separating them. Germline loops: CDR1 SGHTA, CDR2 FQGTGA. The CDR3 spells CASSPTGQKGDGYTF. The CDR3 DNA reads as TGTGCCAGCAGCCCCACGGGACAAAAAGGCGATGGCTACACCTTC.

This chain joins TRBV5-4 and TRBJ2-1, with no clear D. V gave up 0 bases and J gave up 1 base, with 8 bases separating them. Germline values: CDR1 SGHNT, CDR2 YYREEE (reference sequence). The CDR3 contains 15 residues. The CDR3 sequence: CASSLGQVSYNEQFF. Here the CDR3 DNA reads TGTGCCAGCAGCTTGGGTCAGGTTTCCTACAATGAGCAGTTCTTC.

The genes are TRBV5-1 and TRBJ1-4; a possible D gene is TRBD1 (5 bases). CDR1 SGHRS and CDR2 YFSETQ come from the germline V gene. The CDR3 is 15 residues long. Trimming stripped 4 bases from V and 4 bases from J, with 14 bases between. This CDR3 reads CASSPGVGVNEKLFF. The CDR3 DNA is TGCGCCAGCAGCCCCGGCGTAGGGGTTAATGAAAAACTGTTTTTT.

The table lists this clone with a count of one. The chain joins TRBV5-1 to TRBJ2-7; 10 bases agree with TRBD1. After removal of 3 bases from V and 1 base from J, the junction contained 4 bases not matched to a gene. Per germline, CDR1 SGHRS and CDR2 YFSETQ. This CDR3 is built from 15 residues. Here the CDR3 reads CASSYRTGGSYEQYF. In DNA, the CDR3 is TGCGCCAGCAGCTATAGGACAGGGGGTTCCTACGAGCAGTACTTC.

The chain uses TRBV9 and TRBJ1-6, with D unclear. The germline V gene has CDR1 SGDLS and CDR2 YYNGEE. The CDR3 runs to 15 residues. V lost 2 bases and J 5 bases, leaving 11 bases between the germline ends. The CDR3 sequence: CASSVNPGDNSPLHF. For the CDR3, the DNA is TGTGCCAGCAGCGTGAACCCCGGAGATAATTCACCCCTCCACTTT.

The chain is built from TRBV18 and TRBJ2-7; 11 bases map to TRBD1. CDR1 and CDR2 from the germline V gene are KGHSH and LQKENI. The CDR3 extends over 15 amino acids. Germline trimming cut 3 bases from V and 5 bases from J; bases unmatched to any gene: 6. The CDR3 protein is CASSPPGQGAHEQYF. CDR3 sequence (DNA): TGTGCCAGCTCACCCCCCGGACAGGGGGCCCACGAGCAGTACTTC.

V is TRBV19 and J is TRBJ2-7; 10 bases align to TRBD1. CDR1 and CDR2 (germline): LNHDA, SQIVND (reference sequence). The V and J ends lost 4 bases and 6 bases, in that order; junction bases with no gene match: 6. This CDR3 comprises 14 residues. CDR3 in DNA: TGTGCCAGTAGTAGCTCCGGGACAGGGGTCGAGCAGTACTTC. Encoded protein: CASSSSGTGVEQYF.